This entry concerns a single T cell receptor (beta chain). The data belong to a study of blood T cell repertoires in COVID-19. Study details: T cells, B-cell-depleted T cells, or PBMCs supplied cDNA or gDNA.

As originally analysed: From reference gene primer amplification, estimates of nucleated cell counts were derived. Only in-frame clones appear in the TCRdb table, and some are missing; sequencing was by immunoSEQ multiplex PCR. The DNA was the basis for D and trimming; V, J and clone size are from that table. The sample lists around 210,000 clones; about 78% were seen once. The CDR3 spans 14 residues. Trimming removed 4 bases from V and 5 bases from J, with 12 bases in between. CDR1 and CDR2 (germline): SNHLY, FYNNEI. The chain combines TRBV2 with TRBJ2-4; no clear D. This TCR derives from a woman in her 70s with acute or convalescent COVID-19. Sequenced input: peripheral blood. CDR3 DNA: TGTGCCAGCAGTGGGTTAAGAGGCCAAAACATTCAGTACTTC. This codes for CASSGLRGQNIQYF.